Below are 15 T cell receptor beta chains sequenced from a single sample in a study of shared clonotypes between healthy human individuals. Using immunoSEQ multiplex PCR, the repertoire was profiled, and TCRdb retains in-frame clones only, with some absent. This sample has about 2.4 million clones, with around nine tenths found just once. Material: naive CD4+ T cells sorted from blood. The subset denotes: CD45RA+ positively selected. These receptors were collected from a man between 18 and 29 years old in good health.

The V gene is TRBV9, the J gene TRBJ1-2; the D is unclear. Germline CDR1 and CDR2: SGDLS and YYNGEE. V was cut by 0 bases and J by 8 bases, with 17 bases left in between. The CDR3 spans 15 residues. CDR3 coding DNA: TGTGCCAGCAGCGTAGGAGTCCAGCAGTGGAGGGGCTACACCTTC. Protein product: CASSVGVQQWRGYTF.

The rearrangement uses TRBV18 and TRBJ2-3; 8 nucleotides line up with TRBD2. With V trimmed by 4 bases and J by 3 bases, 12 bases remained unmatched. This CDR3 is built from 17 residues. Germline V gives CDR1 KGHSH, CDR2 LQKENI. CDR3 DNA sequence: TGTGCCAGCTCACGTGCAACCACCTCGGGAGGGACAGATACGCAGTATTTT. Encoded protein: CASSRATTSGGTDTQYF.

Only one count was recorded for this clone. This sequence joins TRBV6-1 and TRBJ1-1; 7 bases agree with TRBD1. Germline loops: CDR1 MNHNS, CDR2 SASEGT. The CDR3 spans 15 residues. Trimming took 0 bases from V and 4 from J; bases not matched to a gene: 5. For the CDR3, the DNA is TGTGCCAGCAGTGAAGCCAGGGGGTGGGCCACTGAAGCTTTCTTT. Encoded protein: CASSEARGWATEAFF.

A single count supports this clone. Other DNA sequences in this specimen translate into the identical CDR3. The CDR3 coding sequence is TGTGCCAGCTCACCTCTTGGAGAGACCCAGTACTTC. Translation: CASSPLGETQYF. The chain couples TRBV18 to TRBJ2-5; D remains ambiguous. The CDR3 is 12 residues long. Germline lookup yields CDR1 KGHSH and CDR2 LQKENI. Trimming pared 3 bases from V and 4 bases from J, leaving 6 bases between.

This clone was recorded only once. The V gene is TRBV7-9, the J gene TRBJ1-6; no definite D call. V shed 3 bases and J shed 1 base, with 13 bases lying between them. Germline CDR1 and CDR2: SEHNR and FQNEAQ (reference sequence). The CDR3 runs to 17 residues. The CDR3 loop reads CASSFEDKGSYNSPLHF. CDR3 in DNA: TGTGCCAGCAGCTTCGAAGACAAAGGGTCCTATAATTCACCCCTCCACTTT.

The chain couples TRBV28 to TRBJ1-4; TRBD1 is a possible D gene (6 bases). The CDR3 is 15 amino acids. Looked up from germline, CDR1 is MDHEN and CDR2 is SYDVKM. The germline V and J ends were trimmed by 5 bases and 4 bases, with 14 bases remaining between them. The CDR3 loop is CASSPPQGNNEKLFF. The CDR3 region has the DNA TGTGCCAGCAGTCCTCCACAGGGTAATAATGAAAAACTGTTTTTT.

As for this clone: Other DNA sequences from this sample encode an identical CDR3 as well. The chain carries TRBV18 and TRBJ2-5; D is unclear. The V end lost 3 bases, the J end lost 3 bases, and 8 bases lay between the germline ends. Per germline, CDR1 KGHSH and CDR2 LQKENI. The CDR3 covers 13 residues. The CDR3 is CASSPGPKETQYF. The CDR3 coding sequence is TGTGCCAGCTCACCTGGCCCCAAAGAGACCCAGTACTTC.

This clone has more than one count but fewer than ten. DNA for the CDR3: TGTGCCAGCAGTGGACTAGCGGTTGAGCAGTTCTTC. Translating gives CASSGLAVEQFF. The chain employs TRBV6-1 and TRBJ2-1, with TRBD2 matching over 9 bases. V trimming: 4 bases; J trimming: 9 bases; junction bases outside the gene matches: 1. CDR1 is MNHNS, CDR2 SASEGT, per germline. The CDR3 spans 12 residues.

This rearrangement joins TRBV30 to TRBJ2-1; 12 bases map to TRBD2. Germline V gives CDR1 GTSNPN, CDR2 SVGIG (reference sequence). The CDR3 is 19 amino acids. V was pared by 0 bases and J by 4 bases, with 13 bases of the junction left unmatched. CDR3 DNA sequence: TGTGCCTGGAGTGTCCAACCCTCGACTAGCGGGAGTTGGTACAATGAGCAGTTCTTC. Its protein is CAWSVQPSTSGSWYNEQFF.

This clone was recorded only once. The chain links TRBV18 to TRBJ2-5, with 10 bases aligning to TRBD1. The trim removed 4 bases at V and 4 bases at J, leaving 9 bases unmatched. Germline V CDR1 and CDR2: KGHSH, LQKENI. This CDR3 comprises 16 residues. The CDR3 DNA follows: TGTGCCAGCTCACACGTAGCGGGACAGGGGATAGAGACCCAGTACTTC. It is translated as CASSHVAGQGIETQYF.

This chain uses TRBV6-4 with TRBJ2-6, with D hard to call. Germline V CDR1 and CDR2: MRHNA, SNTAGT. Trimming pared 2 bases from V and 0 bases from J, leaving 8 bases between. The CDR3 is 16 residues long. The CDR3 is CASSDVYSSGANVLTF. The CDR3 coding sequence is TGTGCCAGCAGTGACGTGTACAGCTCTGGGGCCAACGTCCTGACTTTC.

This chain connects TRBV19 to TRBJ1-5, with 8 nucleotides matching TRBD1. Germline CDR1 reads LNHDA; CDR2 reads SQIVND (reference sequence). CDR3 length: 17 residues. V dropped 5 bases and J dropped 4; count of bases not matched to a gene: 13. CDR3 loop: CASSLAGTGGWNQPQHF. The CDR3, as DNA: TGTGCCAGTAGTCTCGCCGGGACAGGCGGCTGGAATCAGCCCCAGCATTTT.

V gene TRBV10-2 combines with J gene TRBJ2-3; TRBD2 agrees at 10 bases. V gave up 7 bases and J gave up 4 bases; unmatched junction bases: 5. Germline lookup yields CDR1 WSHSY and CDR2 SAAADI. The CDR3 has 14 amino acids. The CDR3 DNA follows: TGCGCCAGCAAGCGGGAGGGCATGGCAGATACGCAGTATTTT. Translated, it gives CASKREGMADTQYF.

The chain links TRBV6-4 to TRBJ2-7; D is undetermined. Trimming took 4 bases from V and 2 from J, leaving 9 bases between them. Per the germline V gene, CDR1 is MRHNA and CDR2 is SNTAGT. The CDR3 has 13 residues. CDR3 protein: CASSASFAYEQYF. In DNA form, the CDR3 reads TGTGCCAGCAGTGCCTCTTTTGCCTACGAGCAGTACTTC.

This sequence joins TRBV18 and TRBJ2-5; 8 bases are a match to TRBD2. V shed 6 bases and J 5 bases; nucleotides not matched to a gene: 8. Germline CDR1 KGHSH, CDR2 LQKENI. The CDR3 consists of 14 residues. CDR3 sequence: CASSRSGGGETQYF. The CDR3 DNA sequence: TGTGCCAGCTCGAGAAGCGGGGGTGGTGAGACCCAGTACTTC.